Reported below is one T cell receptor (beta chain). The assay, immunoSEQ v3.0, was run at survey level. Per-sample sequencing targets were about 40,000-55,000 T-cell genomes. Sequencing was performed with immunoSEQ multiplex PCR; in TCRdb, only in-frame clones are kept and a portion is missing. The sample lists over 30,000 clones, 65% to 85% seen once, with less than 9.5% in the top ten. The sample belongs to a study of long-term antiretroviral therapy in people with HIV. About the research overall: Initial samples were collected about a decade before the 2015 immediate-ART recommendation.

The CDR3 consists of 13 residues. CDR1 KGHSH and CDR2 LQKENI come from the germline V gene. The germline V and J ends were trimmed by 3 bases and 8 bases, with 11 bases remaining between them. The J gene is TRBJ2-1, the V gene TRBV18, with D possibly TRBD2 on 6 matching bases. The TCR originated in a woman between 45 and 60 years old with HIV. The sample here was unsorted PBMCs, taken 3.1 years after starting antiretroviral therapy. Written as DNA, the CDR3 is TGTGCCAGCTCACCCCTAGCGTCTCATGAGCAGTTCTTC. Protein product: CASSPLASHEQFF. The full variable domain, rest sourced from reference TRBV18 and TRBJ2-1, is NAGVMQNPRHLVRRRGQEARLRCSPMKGHSHVYWYRQLPEEGLKFMVYLQKENIIDESGMPKERFSAEFPKEGPSILRIQQVVRGDSAAYFCASSPLASHEQFFGPGTRLTVL.